The 20 T cell receptor beta chains below were found in one sample sequenced in a study of Graves' ophthalmopathy and Graves' hyperthyroidism. TCR beta CDR3 regions were amplified from RNA transcripts. HTBI primers primed a first-round RT-PCR, and a second-round multiplex PCR followed. Each CDR3 protein is one row after TCRdb ran MiXCR on the multiplex PCR reads. The table has fewer than 400,000 distinct CDR3 sequences, 15% to 20% seen once. The sample was peripheral blood. The receptors shown here come from a woman between 18 and 29 years old with Graves' ophthalmopathy.

In its sample, this clonotype was seen many times. This chain links TRBV14 with TRBJ2-4, with D perhaps assigned TRBD1 or TRBD2 (6 bases each). V lost 3 bases and J 7 bases, leaving 16 bases between the germline ends. Looked up from germline, CDR1 is SGHDN and CDR2 is FVKESK. The CDR3 contains 15 residues. The CDR3 DNA follows: TGTGCCAGCAGCCAGTATGAGGGGGGTCGGAACATTCAGTACTTC. Its translation is CASSQYEGGRNIQYF. The variable domain in full, with the rest retrieved from reference TRBV14 and TRBJ2-4, is EAGVTQFPSHSVIEKGQTVTLRCDPISGHDNLYWYRRVMGKEIKFLLHFVKESKQDESGMPNNRFLAERTGGTYSTLKVQPAELEDSGVYFCASSQYEGGRNIQYFGAGTRLSVL.

The CDR3 bases are TGTGCCAGTAGTGGCCAAAGTAACTATGGCTACACCTTC. It specifies CASSGQSNYGYTF. This sequence joins TRBV19 and TRBJ1-2; no firm D call. CDR3 size: 13 residues. Germline V CDR1 and CDR2: LNHDA, SQIVND (reference sequence). The V end lost 5 bases, the J end lost 1 base, and 8 bases lay between the germline ends.

CDR3 in amino acids: CAISSAVNQPQHF. The CDR3 DNA reads as TGTGCCATCAGTTCGGCGGTTAATCAGCCCCAGCATTTT. The gene calls are TRBV10-3 and TRBJ1-5; D remains ambiguous. Germline V CDR1 and CDR2: ENHRY, SYGVKD. Trimming removed 5 bases at V and 4 bases at J, with 9 bases between. The CDR3 length is 13 residues.

V gene TRBV2 combines with J gene TRBJ2-7, with 11 bases identical to TRBD1. There are 15 residues in the CDR3. J gave up 6 bases and V 3 bases, and 7 bases lay outside the gene matches. Germline values: CDR1 SNHLY, CDR2 FYNNEI. CDR3 loop: CASSEQDRGHVEQYF. The CDR3 DNA reads as TGTGCCAGCAGTGAGCAGGACAGGGGGCATGTCGAGCAGTACTTC.

This clonotype was detected many times. The chain uses TRBV27 and TRBJ1-4; D is unresolved. The CDR3 runs to 13 residues. V gave up 9 bases and J gave up 0 bases, with 8 bases separating them. CDR1 is MNHEY and CDR2 is SMNVEV in the germline V gene (reference sequence). CDR3 sequence: CASSTATNEKLFF. The CDR3 DNA reads TGTGCCAGTTCCACAGCAACTAATGAAAAACTGTTTTTT.

This clonotype was recorded at least ten times. The rearrangement uses TRBV30 and TRBJ1-1; D perhaps matches TRBD1 (6 bases). Trimming pared 0 bases from V and 4 bases from J, leaving 12 bases between. CDR3 length: 14 residues. Germline assignment: CDR1 GTSNPN and CDR2 SVGIG (reference sequence). The CDR3 coding sequence is TGTGCCTGGAGTGTACCCGTGGGGGCCACTGAAGCTTTCTTT. Encoded protein: CAWSVPVGATEAFF.

In this sample, this clonotype turned up many times. The chain is built from TRBV5-6 and TRBJ1-2; tentative D call: TRBD1 (5 bases). This CDR3 has 14 residues. Trimming took 3 bases from V and 1 from J, leaving 10 bases between them. The germline V gene has CDR1 SGHDT and CDR2 YYEEEE. The CDR3 coding sequence is TGTGCCAGCAGCTCTTCAGACAGTAACTATGGCTACACCTTC. It is translated as CASSSSDSNYGYTF.

Ten or more counts support this clonotype. The rearrangement uses TRBV4-3 and TRBJ1-1; D is uncertain. The V end lost 0 bases, the J end lost 3 bases, and 8 bases lay between the germline ends. In germline, CDR1 is LGHNA, CDR2 YSLEER. CDR3 size: 14 residues. CDR3 protein: CASSQDRGYTEAFF. CDR3 DNA: TGCGCCAGCAGCCAAGATCGGGGATACACTGAAGCTTTCTTT.

The table lists this clonotype with many counts. The chain links TRBV5-1 to TRBJ1-5; maybe TRBD1 (5 bases). This CDR3 region has 13 residues. Per the germline V gene, CDR1 is SGHRS and CDR2 is YFSETQ. Between the trimmed V and J ends, which lost 0 bases and 7 bases, there was a span of 8 bases. CDR3 in DNA: TGCGCCAGCAGCTTGGCAGGGTCCCAGCCCCAGCATTTT. Translation gives CASSLAGSQPQHF.

Only a few counts were recorded for this clonotype. The chain is built from TRBV6-1 and TRBJ2-5, with a weak D call TRBD2 (5 bases). This CDR3 has 15 residues. CDR1 MNHNS and CDR2 SASEGT come from the germline V gene. Trimming shortened V by 8 bases and J by 7 bases, and 23 bases separated the two germline ends. The CDR3, as DNA: TGTGCCAGCGTGTTTAAGAGCCGAGGACGGGGGACCCAGTACTTC. This encodes CASVFKSRGRGTQYF.

This clonotype was counted at least ten times. The rearrangement uses TRBV28 and TRBJ1-5; the D is unclear. Germline assignment: CDR1 MDHEN and CDR2 SYDVKM. Trimming took 6 bases from V and 6 from J, leaving 12 bases between them. This CDR3 has 13 amino acids. The DNA for the CDR3 is TGTGCCAGCAGGTATGGTGAGGCTCAGCCCCAGCATTTT. Its translation is CASRYGEAQPQHF.

Many counts were recorded for this clonotype. This chain links TRBV24-1 with TRBJ1-1, with D possibly being TRBD1 (5 bases). Germline V CDR1 and CDR2: KGHDR, SFDVKD. V was trimmed by 3 bases and J by 11 bases, leaving 9 bases between them. This CDR3 spans 11 amino acids. CDR3 protein: CATSDPKGAFF. The CDR3 DNA reads as TGTGCCACCAGTGATCCCAAGGGGGCTTTCTTT.

In this sample, this clonotype turned up many times. This chain links TRBV20-1 with TRBJ2-7; 12 nucleotides line up with TRBD2. J was trimmed by 3 bases and V by 3 bases; bases with no gene match: 6. The CDR3 consists of 15 residues. Germline V CDR1 and CDR2: DFQATT, SNEGSKA (reference sequence). The CDR3 DNA reads TGCAGTGCTAGGCTAGGACTAGCGGGACTCTACGAGCAGTACTTC. It encodes CSARLGLAGLYEQYF.

This clonotype was picked up many times. This sequence joins TRBV5-6 and TRBJ1-1; no firm D call. The V end lost 2 bases, the J end lost 6 bases, and 8 bases lay between the germline ends. This CDR3 has 12 residues. The germline V gene encodes CDR1 SGHDT and CDR2 YYEEEE. This chain's CDR3 is CASSFQGAEAFF. As DNA, the CDR3 is TGTGCCAGCAGCTTTCAAGGCGCTGAAGCTTTCTTT.

The chain is built from TRBV3-1 and TRBJ1-1, with TRBD1 as a possible D gene (5 bases). The CDR3 has 14 residues. Per the germline V gene, CDR1 is LGHDT and CDR2 is YNNKEL (reference sequence). The V end was cut by 1 base, the J end by 3 bases, with 9 bases between. The DNA for the CDR3 is TGTGCCAGCAGCCAAGCAGGGACGGACACTGAAGCTTTCTTT. Residues: CASSQAGTDTEAFF.

The chain links TRBV7-2 to TRBJ1-2; D not certain. This CDR3 spans 14 amino acids. CDR1 SGHTA and CDR2 FQGNSA come from the germline V gene. V was clipped by 5 bases and J by 1 base, with 11 bases between them. CDR3 nucleotide sequence: TGTGCCAGCAGCCACCGGGAAAGTAACTATGGCTACACCTTC. Residues: CASSHRESNYGYTF.

This clonotype was picked up many times. The rearrangement joins TRBV7-3 to TRBJ2-7, with 8 bases fitting TRBD1. Germline V gene data show CDR1 as SGHTA and CDR2 as FQGTGA. Trimming cost V 5 bases and J 0 bases; bases outside gene matches: 6. This CDR3 has 15 residues. The CDR3 DNA follows: TGTGCCAGCAGCACAACAGGGGGTAGCTCCTACGAGCAGTACTTC. This codes for CASSTTGGSSYEQYF.

This clonotype was recorded a few times. The V and J genes are TRBV18 and TRBJ1-5, with D unresolved. Germline V gene sequence: CDR1 KGHSH, CDR2 LQKENI. V was shortened by 2 bases and J by 5 bases, with 7 bases between the two germline ends. CDR3 length: 13 residues. CDR3 DNA: TGTGCCAGCTCACCATCGTTGGATCAGCCCCAGCATTTT. This gives the protein CASSPSLDQPQHF.

This clonotype has a count of ten or more. The CDR3 sequence is CAWSVGRTPTEAFF. In nucleotides, the CDR3 is TGTGCCTGGAGTGTCGGGCGCACTCCCACTGAAGCTTTCTTT. V and J are TRBV30 and TRBJ1-1; D is ambiguous. This CDR3 is built from 14 residues. V was trimmed by 0 bases and J by 4 bases, leaving 12 bases between them. Germline CDR1 GTSNPN, CDR2 SVGIG (reference sequence).

This clonotype came up a few times. The rearrangement uses TRBV11-2 and TRBJ2-7; 7 nucleotides align to TRBD2. Germline CDR1 reads SGHAT; CDR2 reads FQNNGV. The length of the CDR3 is 15 residues. The J segment lost 1 base and the V segment lost 6 bases, leaving 9 bases of the junction unmatched. CDR3 loop: CASRGAWGGSYEQYF. The CDR3 nucleotides are TGTGCCAGCAGAGGTGCTTGGGGGGGTTCCTACGAGCAGTACTTC.